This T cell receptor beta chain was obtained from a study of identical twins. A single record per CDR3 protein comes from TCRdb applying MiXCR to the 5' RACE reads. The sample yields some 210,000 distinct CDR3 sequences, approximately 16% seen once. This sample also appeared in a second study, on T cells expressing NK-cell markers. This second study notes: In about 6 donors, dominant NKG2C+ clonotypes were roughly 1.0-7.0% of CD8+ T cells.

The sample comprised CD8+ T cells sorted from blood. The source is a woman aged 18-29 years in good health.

The CDR3 region is CSVERRGSSSGETQYF. The CDR3 coding sequence is TGCAGCGTTGAGCGCAGGGGTAGTAGTTCGGGAGAGACCCAGTACTTC. The chain is built from TRBV29-1 and TRBJ2-5, with D maybe TRBD1 (6 bases). The CDR3 has 16 amino acids. V was shortened by 3 bases and J by 4 bases, with 21 bases between the two germline ends. Germline values: CDR1 SQVTM, CDR2 ANQGSEA. The variable domain in full, with the rest retrieved from reference TRBV29-1 and TRBJ2-5, is SAVISQKPSRDICQRGTSLTIQCQVDSQVTMMFWYRQQPGQSLTLIATANQGSEATYESGFVIDKFPISRPNLTFSTLTVSNMSPEDSSIYLCSVERRGSSSGETQYFGPGTRLLVL.